This T cell receptor (delta chain) originates from a study of gamma-delta T cells after stem cell transplantation. This clone is labeled as medium-sized. TCRdb fed the RT-PCR reads into CATT to redo clone calling. The sample has approximately 1,500 delta-chain clones, approximately 25% seen once. This CDR3 comprises 16 residues. The ends were cut back, 2 bases at V and 3 bases at J, with 13 bases in the middle. Germline CDR1 is TSWWSYY and CDR2 is QGS. This sequence was found in a human donor. It is not recorded whose cells these are; they may come from a transplant donor. Sequencing was done on a sample of gamma-delta T cells. V usage is TRDV1 and J usage is TRDJ2; D gene ambiguous. CDR3 amino acids: CALGEKVERMTAQLFF. CDR3 sequence (DNA): TGTGCTCTTGGGGAAAAGGTGGAACGAATGACAGCACAACTCTTCTTT.